One sample yielded the 24 T cell receptor beta chains listed below, sequenced in a study of blood T cell repertoires in COVID-19. Data came from immunoSEQ multiplex PCR; TCRdb stores just in-frame clones and leaves some out. The sample includes around 270,000 clones, roughly 90% of them seen just once. Sequencing was carried out using peripheral blood. The origin of the receptors is a middle-aged man with acute or convalescent COVID-19.

In its sample, this clone was seen a few times. The chain couples TRBV7-3 to TRBJ1-3; no firm D call. The CDR3 consists of 15 residues. Germline V gene data show CDR1 as SGHTA and CDR2 as FQGTGA. V lost 5 bases, J lost 1 base, and 12 bases lay in between. The CDR3 coding sequence is TGTGCCAGCAGCGGAGGGCCAGGATCTGGAAACACCATATATTTT. Its protein is CASSGGPGSGNTIYF.

The chain joins TRBV5-4 to TRBJ1-1; the D is unclear. With 2 bases removed from V and 0 bases from J, the gap between germline ends came to 8 bases. This CDR3 has 14 residues. Germline V gives CDR1 SGHNT, CDR2 YYREEE (reference sequence). CDR3 region: CASSLEQMNTEAFF. CDR3 DNA: TGTGCCAGCAGCTTAGAACAGATGAACACTGAAGCTTTCTTT. The full variable domain, rest sourced from reference TRBV5-4 and TRBJ1-1, is ETGVTQSPTHLIKTRGQQVTLRCSSQSGHNTVSWYQQALGQGPQFIFQYYREEENGRGNFPPRFSGLQFPNYSSELNVNALELDDSALYLCASSLEQMNTEAFFGQGTRLTVV.

The rearrangement links TRBV27 to TRBJ2-3; 11 bases agree with TRBD1. CDR1 is MNHEY and CDR2 is SMNVEV in the germline V gene (reference sequence). Trimming at V came to 7 bases and at J to 3 bases, leaving 9 bases not matched to a gene. This CDR3 contains 16 residues. DNA for the CDR3: TGTGCCAGCATCCAAAGGGGGGACAGGGGGACAGATACGCAGTATTTT. The encoded protein is CASIQRGDRGTDTQYF.

This clone occurred once. The rearrangement uses TRBV29-1 and TRBJ1-2, with 9 positions matching TRBD1. The CDR3 is made up of 12 amino acids. Germline V gene lookup returns CDR1 SQVTM and CDR2 ANQGSEA. The V segment lost 3 bases and the J segment 5 bases; nucleotides outside the gene matches: 1. The chain's CDR3 is CSVETGGYGYTF. CDR3 DNA sequence: TGCAGCGTTGAGACAGGGGGTTATGGCTACACCTTC.

The chain carries TRBV7-2 and TRBJ2-5; possible D gene TRBD2, 6 bases. The V end was cut by 2 bases, the J end by 3 bases, with 10 bases between. CDR3 size: 14 residues. The V gene's germline CDR1 is SGHTA and CDR2 FQGNSA. Here the CDR3 DNA reads TGTGCCAGCAGCTTATTTGGGGGGAAAGAGACCCAGTACTTC. Translation gives CASSLFGGKETQYF.

This clone was seen a few times. The chain is built from TRBV5-4 and TRBJ1-1; no reliable D call. The CDR3 runs 16 residues. The germline V and J ends were trimmed by 0 bases and 1 base, with 13 bases remaining between them. Germline V gene data show CDR1 as SGHNT and CDR2 as YYREEE (reference sequence). Here the CDR3 reads CASSLVAGYTNTEAFF. CDR3 nucleotides: TGTGCCAGCAGCTTGGTGGCCGGGTACACGAACACTGAAGCTTTCTTT.

This clone was recorded once. The gene calls are TRBV14 and TRBJ2-3; 9 positions agree with TRBD2. V lost 1 base, J lost 1 base, and 3 bases stayed unmatched. This CDR3 has 16 amino acids. Germline V lookup: CDR1 SGHDN, CDR2 FVKESK. The CDR3 nucleotides read TGTGCCAGCAGCCAAGCTAAGCGGGGGGGCACAGATACGCAGTATTTT. Protein product: CASSQAKRGGTDTQYF.

The chain is built from TRBV2 and TRBJ1-2; the D gene is possibly TRBD1 (5 bases). CDR1 SNHLY and CDR2 FYNNEI come from the germline V gene. This CDR3 region has 15 residues. The germline V and J ends were trimmed by 6 bases and 0 bases, with 14 bases remaining between them. CDR3 amino acids: CASRGGPRANYGYTF. The DNA of the CDR3 is TGTGCCAGCAGGGGGGGACCGCGAGCTAACTATGGCTACACCTTC.

This sequence joins TRBV20-1 and TRBJ1-1; D call uncertain. Germline V gene lookup returns CDR1 DFQATT and CDR2 SNEGSKA (reference sequence). Trimming cost V 1 base and J 6 bases, with 6 bases left between them. This CDR3 contains 11 residues. This chain's CDR3 is CSARGPSEAFF. The CDR3 DNA is TGCAGTGCTAGAGGTCCGTCTGAAGCTTTCTTT.

This chain joins TRBV10-3 and TRBJ2-3; 13 nucleotides match TRBD2. V was pared by 2 bases and J by 4 bases, with 12 bases of the junction left unmatched. The CDR3 is 19 residues long. Germline V gene data show CDR1 as ENHRY and CDR2 as SYGVKD. CDR3 DNA: TGTGCCATCAGTGAGGGGTCGGGGACTAGCGGGGTGGCGGCAGATACGCAGTATTTT. Protein sequence: CAISEGSGTSGVAADTQYF.

The V and J genes are TRBV5-6 and TRBJ1-4; TRBD1 might be the D (5 bases). The V gene's germline CDR1 is SGHDT and CDR2 YYEEEE. CDR3 size: 16 residues. The V and J ends lost 4 bases and 4 bases respectively, with 17 bases between them. The CDR3 DNA is TGTGCCAGCAGCGCCGGGTCCTGGGGGGGTAATGAAAAACTGTTTTTT. Amino acid sequence: CASSAGSWGGNEKLFF.

The chain uses TRBV29-1 and TRBJ1-1; D is undetermined. The CDR3 runs to 13 residues. Trimming took 4 bases from V and 7 from J, leaving 16 bases between them. Germline V lookup: CDR1 SQVTM, CDR2 ANQGSEA. The CDR3 sequence: CSVGSLATGEAFF. The CDR3 DNA reads TGCAGCGTTGGGTCCCTGGCTACGGGTGAAGCTTTCTTT.

The chain couples TRBV9 to TRBJ1-3; a weak D match, TRBD1 (6 bases). The CDR3 contains 15 residues. Germline assignment: CDR1 SGDLS and CDR2 YYNGEE. Trimming pared 0 bases from V and 4 bases from J, leaving 11 bases between. Written as DNA, the CDR3 is TGTGCCAGCAGCGTAGCCCAGGGGATGGGAAACACCATATATTTT. Its protein product is CASSVAQGMGNTIYF. The variable domain in full, completed from reference TRBV9 and TRBJ1-3, reads DSGVTQTPKHLITATGQRVTLRCSPRSGDLSVYWYQQSLDQGLQFLIQYYNGEERAKGNILERFSAQQFPDLHSELNLSSLELGDSALYFCASSVAQGMGNTIYFGEGSWLTVV.

V and J are TRBV5-6 and TRBJ2-3; 8 nucleotides align to TRBD2. Germline V lookup: CDR1 SGHDT, CDR2 YYEEEE. The V gene end was trimmed by 4 bases and the J gene end by 8 bases; junction bases not matched to a gene: 9. The length of the CDR3 is 14 residues. As DNA, the CDR3 is TGTGCCAGCAGCCCCTTTAAGCGGGAGTCTACGCAGTATTTT. Translating it yields CASSPFKRESTQYF.

V and J are TRBV2 and TRBJ1-2, with TRBD1 matching over 9 bases. Germline V CDR1 and CDR2: SNHLY, FYNNEI. The V gene end was trimmed by 5 bases and the J gene end by 0 bases; junction bases not matched to a gene: 7. This CDR3 is built from 16 residues. CDR3 nucleotide sequence: TGTGCCAGCAGTATGGGACAGGGTGCAGCTAACTATGGCTACACCTTC. It encodes CASSMGQGAANYGYTF.

The chain is built from TRBV5-1 and TRBJ1-1; 10 bases match TRBD1. Germline V gives CDR1 SGHRS, CDR2 YFSETQ. The junction had 7 bases not matched to a gene; V was cut back by 0 bases and J by 11 bases. CDR3 length: 14 residues. The CDR3 spells CASSLAGTGASAFF. CDR3 DNA sequence: TGCGCCAGCAGCTTGGCCGGGACAGGGGCATCGGCTTTCTTT.

The chain recombines TRBV5-8 with TRBJ1-5, with 7 positions matching TRBD1. This CDR3 contains 13 residues. The V gene end was trimmed by 4 bases and the J gene end by 7 bases; junction bases not matched to a gene: 5. The germline V gene has CDR1 SGHTS and CDR2 YDEGEE. This CDR3 reads CASSPRGWQPQHF. DNA of the CDR3: TGTGCCAGCAGCCCCAGGGGGTGGCAGCCCCAGCATTTT.

The chain combines TRBV4-1 with TRBJ1-4; D unclear. V was trimmed by 2 bases and J by 7 bases, leaving 17 bases between them. The length of the CDR3 is 16 residues. Germline V gene sequence: CDR1 MGHRA, CDR2 YSYEKL. The CDR3 loop reads CASSQNSPREGEKLFF. Here the CDR3 DNA reads TGCGCCAGCAGCCAAAACTCCCCTAGGGAGGGTGAAAAACTGTTTTTT.

This sequence joins TRBV28 and TRBJ1-5; possible D gene TRBD1, 5 bases. V dropped 3 bases and J dropped 3 bases, with 12 bases sitting between them. This CDR3 comprises 15 residues. Germline CDR1 and CDR2: MDHEN and SYDVKM. CDR3 region: CASSFGGAANQPQHF. CDR3 bases: TGTGCCAGCAGTTTTGGAGGGGCGGCCAATCAGCCCCAGCATTTT.

The V call is TRBV6-1, the J call TRBJ2-2, with 7 bases that match TRBD1. CDR1 MNHNS and CDR2 SASEGT come from the germline V gene. V trimming: 3 bases; J trimming: 6 bases; junction bases outside the gene matches: 4. The CDR3 has 14 residues. CDR3 nucleotides: TGTGCCAGCAGTGACCGACAGGGACCCGGGGAGCTGTTTTTT. This sequence encodes CASSDRQGPGELFF.

This chain uses TRBV2 with TRBJ2-2; D unresolved. V was cut by 4 bases and J by 6 bases, with 6 bases left in between. Germline V gives CDR1 SNHLY, CDR2 FYNNEI. The CDR3 totals 12 residues. The CDR3 region has the DNA TGTGCCAGCAGTGCCCAGGCCGGGGAGCTGTTTTTT. Protein product: CASSAQAGELFF.

The chain is built from TRBV2 and TRBJ2-3; 7 bases are shared with TRBD1. The V and J ends lost 6 bases and 2 bases, in that order; junction bases with no gene match: 5. Germline CDR1 and CDR2: SNHLY and FYNNEI. This CDR3 has 14 amino acids. CDR3 residues: CASSRQGNTDTQYF. CDR3 sequence (DNA): TGTGCCAGCAGCCGACAGGGCAACACAGATACGCAGTATTTT.

The chain combines TRBV7-6 with TRBJ1-1; D is possibly TRBD1 (6 bases). V was trimmed by 3 bases and J by 1 base, leaving 18 bases between them. The CDR3 is 17 residues long. Germline CDR1 SGHVS, CDR2 FNYEAQ. CDR3 sequence: CASSLGVGGAQNTEAFF. CDR3 DNA: TGTGCCAGCAGCTTGGGTGTAGGGGGGGCGCAGAACACTGAAGCTTTCTTT. The full variable domain, with the rest looked up from reference TRBV7-6 and TRBJ1-1, is GAGVSQSPRYKVTKRGQDVALRCDPISGHVSLYWYRQALGQGPEFLTYFNYEAQQDKSGLPNDRFSAERPEGSISTLTIQRTEQRDSAMYRCASSLGVGGAQNTEAFFGQGTRLTVV.

The chain recombines TRBV29-1 with TRBJ2-7; 7 positions agree with TRBD2. The CDR3 consists of 13 residues. Losses at the gene ends were 6 bases for V and 2 bases for J; bases not matched to a gene: 7. Germline values: CDR1 SQVTM, CDR2 ANQGSEA. CDR3 residues: CSVLLAPTYEQYF. In nucleotides, the CDR3 is TGCAGCGTATTACTAGCGCCGACCTACGAGCAGTACTTC.